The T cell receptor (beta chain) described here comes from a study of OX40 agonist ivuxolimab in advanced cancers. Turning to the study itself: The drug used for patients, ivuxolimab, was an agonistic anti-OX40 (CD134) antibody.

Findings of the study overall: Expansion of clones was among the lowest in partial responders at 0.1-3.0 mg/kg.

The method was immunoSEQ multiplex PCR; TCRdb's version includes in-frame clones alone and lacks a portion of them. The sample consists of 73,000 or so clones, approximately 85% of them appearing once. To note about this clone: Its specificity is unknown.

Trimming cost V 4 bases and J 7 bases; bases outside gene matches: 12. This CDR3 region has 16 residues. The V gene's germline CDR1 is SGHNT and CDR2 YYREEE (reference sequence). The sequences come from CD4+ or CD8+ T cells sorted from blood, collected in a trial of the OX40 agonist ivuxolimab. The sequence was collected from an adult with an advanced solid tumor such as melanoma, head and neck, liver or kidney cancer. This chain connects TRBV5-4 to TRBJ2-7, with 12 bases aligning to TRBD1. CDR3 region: CASSKAGTGGAGEQYF. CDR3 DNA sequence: TGTGCCAGCAGCAAAGCCGGGACAGGGGGCGCAGGGGAGCAGTACTTC.